This entry is about one T cell receptor beta chain. Its specificity is not known. The data originate from a study of human CD8 memory T cell subsets. Study-wide results and limits: Stem-like memory T cells matched precursor exhausted T cells in high diversity, which effector memory cells lacked.

Germline V gene sequence: CDR1 WNHNN, CDR2 SYGVQD (reference sequence). The CDR3 contains 14 residues. UMI-labeled 5' RACE generated the TCR beta libraries. One entry per CDR3 protein, without DNA, is what TCRdb gives after re-calling the 5' RACE reads. The sample table sets out under 14,000 distinct CDR3 sequences. This sequence originates from a human donor in good health. The sample consisted of CD8+ T cells from PBMCs. The V call is TRBV10-1, the J call TRBJ1-1. The CDR3 is CASSESHANTEAFF.